Listed below are T cell receptor beta chains from one sample, sequenced in a study of blood T cell repertoires in COVID-19. The method was immunoSEQ multiplex PCR; TCRdb's version includes in-frame clones alone and lacks a portion of them. The repertoire holds 70,000 or so clones, 87% seen once, with approximately 28% in the top ten. The sample comprised peripheral blood. The receptors originated from a woman older than 75 with active or convalescent COVID-19. CDR3s include the opening cysteine and the closing phenylalanine or tryptophan. The order of the fields is clone size, D gene, V gene, J gene, CDR3 DNA, CDR3 protein. D genes are given only for firm matches. Part of the rows lack a size; the others show once, few, many or a class for expanded clones.

NA	TRBD1	TRBV19	TRBJ1-2	TGTGCCAGTAGTCCCTCGACAGGGCCTAACTATGGCTACACCTTC	CASSPSTGPNYGYTF
once	TRBD1	TRBV20-1	TRBJ1-1	TGCAGTGGTGCAGGGGGCACTGAAGCTTTCTTT	CSGAGGTEAFF
NA	NA	TRBV6-5	TRBJ1-1	TGTGCCAGCAGTGACTCACCGGCGGACACTGAAGCTTTCTTT	CASSDSPADTEAFF
NA	TRBD1	TRBV6-2/TRBV6-3	TRBJ1-2	TGTGCCAGCAGTTACCGGAGGGGACAGGCCGACTATGGCTACACCTTC	CASSYRRGQADYGYTF
NA	NA	TRBV20-1	TRBJ2-7	TGCAGTGCTAGTGCGGGACTGGGGTACGAGCAGTACTTC	CSASAGLGYEQYF
NA	TRBD2	TRBV3-1/TRBV3-2	TRBJ2-4	TGTGCCAGCAGTCAAACCGGGACTAGCGGGTATCTAGCCAAAAACATTCAGTACTTC	CASSQTGTSGYLAKNIQYF
NA	NA	TRBV9	TRBJ1-2	TGTGCCAGCAGCGGCACGTGGCCCGGCTACACCTTC	CASSGTWPGYTF
NA	NA	TRBV5-1	TRBJ2-1	TGCGCCAGCAGCTTGTGGCCAGTGTCCTACAATGAGCAGTTCTTC	CASSLWPVSYNEQFF
NA	TRBD2	TRBV7-3	TRBJ2-7	TGTGCCAGCAGCCTATTAGCGGGGGGCCTCTTC	CASSLLAGGLF
NA	TRBD1	TRBV9	TRBJ2-2	TGTGCCAGCAGCGCCGCAACAGGGGGCGCTTTCTCCGGGGAGCTGTTTTTT	CASSAATGGAFSGELFF
NA	TRBD1	TRBV19	TRBJ1-2	TGTGCCAGTAGTATAGGGGACAGCGTCTATGGCTACACCTTC	CASSIGDSVYGYTF
NA	TRBD2	TRBV11-2	TRBJ2-3	TGTGCCAGCAGCTCGGGACTAGCGGGGGAGGCGGATACGCAGTATTTT	CASSSGLAGEADTQYF
NA	NA	TRBV14	TRBJ1-3	TGTGCCAGCAGCCAAGGACAGGTTCGAAACACCATATATTTT	CASSQGQVRNTIYF
NA	NA	TRBV4-1	TRBJ1-6	TGCGCCAGCAGCCAAGTGTCTCCCTCACCCCTCCACTTT	CASSQVSPSPLHF
NA	NA	TRBV19	TRBJ1-4	TGTGCCGCCCGCCAAGGAGGGACAACTAATGAAAAACTGTTTTTT	CAARQGGTTNEKLFF
NA	TRBD1	TRBV29-1	TRBJ2-7	TGCAGCGTTCGCACGGACGACAGGGCGAGCGAGCAGTACTTC	CSVRTDDRASEQYF
NA	NA	TRBV10-2	TRBJ1-2	TGCGCCAGCAGTGAAATAGGAGGGGCGGCGAAAAGTTACTTC	CASSEIGGAAKSYF
few	NA	TRBV28	TRBJ1-1	TGTGCCAGCAGTCTCAGGGAATTTACCGTCACTGAAGCTTTCTTT	CASSLREFTVTEAFF
NA	NA	TRBV28	TRBJ1-5	TGTGCCAGTCAGGGTTATAGCAATCAGCCCCAGCATTTT	CASQGYSNQPQHF
NA	TRBD1	TRBV2	TRBJ2-1	TGTGCCAGCAGTGAAAGGGGGACAGGGTCCATCAATGAGCAGTTCTTC	CASSERGTGSINEQFF
NA	NA	TRBV20-1	TRBJ1-5	TGCAGTGCCGGGAGCAATCAGCCCCAGCATTTT	CSAGSNQPQHF
NA	NA	TRBV9	TRBJ2-2	TGTGCCAGCAGCGTACAAGCTAGCGTAGCCGATTACACCGGGGAGCTGTTTTTT	CASSVQASVADYTGELFF
NA	TRBD2	TRBV6-5	TRBJ2-7	TGTGCCAGCAGTTACCCCCGTACGGGTAGCGGGGAAGAGCAGTACTTC	CASSYPRTGSGEEQYF
NA	TRBD2	TRBV9	TRBJ2-3	TGTGCCAGCAGCGACTCCCCGGGGGGGAGAGATACGCAGTATTTT	CASSDSPGGRDTQYF
NA	NA	TRBV30	TRBJ2-7	TGTGCCTGGAGTATGTCAGTCTACGAGCAGTACTTC	CAWSMSVYEQYF
NA	TRBD2	TRBV7-8	TRBJ2-5	TGTGCCAGCAGCTCCGGGGGGGGCGGAGAGACCCAGTACTTC	CASSSGGGGETQYF
few	TRBD1	TRBV5-4	TRBJ1-5	TGTGCCAGCAGCCCGGGACAGGGGATGGGCAATCAGCCCCAGCATTTT	CASSPGQGMGNQPQHF
NA	TRBD1	TRBV4-1	TRBJ1-2	TGCGCCAGCAGCCAATTGACAGGGGGCACTGCCTATGGCTACACCTTC	CASSQLTGGTAYGYTF
NA	NA	TRBV5-1	TRBJ1-5	TGCGCCAGCAGCTTGGCGGGAGATAGCAATCAGCCCCAGCATTTT	CASSLAGDSNQPQHF
NA	NA	TRBV4-3	TRBJ2-7	TGCGCCAGCAGCCAACACGAGGGATACGAGCAGTACTTC	CASSQHEGYEQYF
once	NA	TRBV19	TRBJ1-5	TGTGCCAGTAGTATAGAACCGGGAAGTCAGCCCCAGCATTTT	CASSIEPGSQPQHF
NA	NA	TRBV3-1/TRBV3-2	TRBJ1-6	TGTGCCAGCAGCCAACAAGGCGGTTCACCCCTCCACTTT	CASSQQGGSPLHF
NA	NA	TRBV7-2	TRBJ2-5	TGTGCCAGCAGCTATTCAGGAAATCAAGAGACCCAGTACTTC	CASSYSGNQETQYF
many	NA	TRBV2	TRBJ2-1	TGTGCCAGCAGCCCCGGGACTTCATACAATGAGCAGTTCTTC	CASSPGTSYNEQFF
NA	NA	TRBV24-1	TRBJ2-3	TGTGCCACCAGTGAGGCGGGGATGGGGAAAAGCACAGATACGCAGTATTTT	CATSEAGMGKSTDTQYF
NA	TRBD2	TRBV6-2/TRBV6-3	TRBJ2-3	TGTGCCAGCAGTCCCCCTAGCGGGGGCCCCACAGATACGCAGTATTTT	CASSPPSGGPTDTQYF
NA	NA	TRBV29-1	TRBJ1-3	TGCAGCGTTGCGGCCACCGGGGGAAACACCATATATTTT	CSVAATGGNTIYF
once	NA	TRBV28	TRBJ2-3	TGTGCCAGCAGCAGAGACGGGGGTACAGATACGCAGTATTTT	CASSRDGGTDTQYF
few	TRBD1	TRBV28	TRBJ1-2	TGTGCCAGCAGCCAGGGGGCAAAAGGAGGCTACACCTTC	CASSQGAKGGYTF
NA	TRBD2	TRBV28	TRBJ2-3	TGTGCCAGCAGACCCATAGCGGGGGTCTCAGATACGCAGTATTTT	CASRPIAGVSDTQYF
NA	TRBD1	TRBV3-1/TRBV3-2	TRBJ1-5	TGTGCCAGCAGCCCCTTTCAGGGGGACGGACAGCCCCAGCATTTT	CASSPFQGDGQPQHF
NA	NA	TRBV3-1/TRBV3-2	TRBJ2-3	TGTGCCAGCAGCCCCCCGGTGTCCACAGATACGCAGTATTTT	CASSPPVSTDTQYF
NA	TRBD1	TRBV3-1/TRBV3-2	TRBJ1-2	TGTGCCAGCAGCCACTTGGGACAGGGCAAGGGCTACACCTTC	CASSHLGQGKGYTF
NA	TRBD1	TRBV5-5	TRBJ2-6	TGTGCCAGCAGCTTAGACAGGGTTTTTGGGGCCAACGTCCTGACTTTC	CASSLDRVFGANVLTF
once	TRBD2	TRBV3-1/TRBV3-2	TRBJ2-5	TGTGCCAGCAGACTAGCGGGGGGGCCGGAGACCCAGTACTTC	CASRLAGGPETQYF
once	NA	TRBV6-5	TRBJ2-7	TGTGCCAGCAGTTCTTCCACCACAGCCTACGAGCAGTACTTC	CASSSSTTAYEQYF
many	TRBD1	TRBV5-1	TRBJ2-7	TGCGCCAGCAGCTTGAGGGGGCCTAACTACGAGCAGTACTTC	CASSLRGPNYEQYF
NA	TRBD1	TRBV4-3	TRBJ1-4	TGCGCCAGCAGCCAAGATCTCCCCGGGACAGGGGGTGAAAAACTGTTTTTT	CASSQDLPGTGGEKLFF
NA	TRBD2	TRBV5-1	TRBJ2-7	TGCGCCAGCAGCTTGAGGACTAGCCAGACTCCTAGCTCCTACGAGCAGTACTTC	CASSLRTSQTPSSYEQYF
NA	TRBD1	TRBV16	TRBJ1-6	TGTGCCAGCAGCCAGCCGGGACAGATTTATTCACCCCTCCACTTT	CASSQPGQIYSPLHF
NA	NA	TRBV3-1/TRBV3-2	TRBJ1-3	TGTGCCAGCAGCCATAGGGGGGGAGGAAACACCATATATTTT	CASSHRGGGNTIYF
NA	NA	TRBV3-1/TRBV3-2	TRBJ2-1	TGTGCCAGCAGCCAAGGGCTAAGGGGGGGCAATGAGCAGTTCTTC	CASSQGLRGGNEQFF
NA	NA	TRBV30	TRBJ1-3	TGTGCCTGGAGTCGGACCGACGGGGTTGGCACCATATATTTT	CAWSRTDGVGTIYF